Below, 21 T cell receptor beta chains from the same sample are listed, as sequenced in a study of cytomegalovirus exposure and HLA in healthy donors (dated by TCRdb to 2015 to 2018). Libraries were built with the immunoSEQ multiplex PCR assay. TCRdb limited this immuneACCESS table to in-frame rearrangements with V and J called. A share of clones is missing; checked studies link under half to unresolved V genes, and the rest is unexplained. The sample records under 80,000 clones, 94% of which are singletons. The ten largest account for less than 2.5% of the sample. The material sequenced was PBMCs. The source of these receptors is a woman aged 18-29 years in good health and CMV-seronegative.

The chain combines TRBV7-9 with TRBJ2-5; 7 nucleotides line up with TRBD1. The V and J ends lost 7 bases and 5 bases, in that order; junction bases with no gene match: 13. Germline V lookup: CDR1 SEHNR, CDR2 FQNEAQ (reference sequence). The length of the CDR3 is 15 residues. The CDR3 coding sequence is TGTGCCAGCACCCTTGAGGGGGCGTGGGGGGAGACCCAGTACTTC. The encoded protein is CASTLEGAWGETQYF.

In this sample, this clone is medium-sized. V is TRBV9 and J is TRBJ2-1; 7 nucleotides line up with TRBD2. Germline CDR1 SGDLS, CDR2 YYNGEE. This CDR3 is 18 amino acids long. With V trimmed by 4 bases and J by 7 bases, 20 bases remained unmatched. The CDR3 sequence: CASSSAGSGLAVKNEQFF. In nucleotides, the CDR3 is TGTGCCAGCAGCTCAGCAGGTAGCGGGCTAGCGGTAAAAAATGAGCAGTTCTTC.

This clone was observed a single time. This chain links TRBV30 with TRBJ2-3; the match to TRBD2 covers 7 bases. Per germline, CDR1 GTSNPN and CDR2 SVGIG (reference sequence). Trimming removed 4 bases from V and 2 bases from J; junction bases left unmatched: 12. The CDR3 is 16 residues long. Here the CDR3 reads CAWNGLASGSTDTQYF. The DNA for the CDR3 is TGTGCCTGGAACGGCTTGGCTAGCGGATCCACAGATACGCAGTATTTT.

The rearrangement links TRBV19 to TRBJ2-7, with D possibly being TRBD2 (5 bases). The germline gives CDR1 LNHDA, CDR2 SQIVND (reference sequence). The CDR3 has 15 residues. The V gene lost 3 bases and the J gene lost 2 bases, with 14 bases spanning the gap. CDR3 residues: CASSIGFGRTYEQYF. The CDR3 bases are TGTGCCAGTAGTATTGGTTTTGGGAGAACCTACGAGCAGTACTTC.

The gene calls are TRBV5-4 and TRBJ2-7, with 9 bases aligning to TRBD1. The trim removed 4 bases at V and 3 bases at J, leaving 8 bases unmatched. CDR3 size: 15 residues. The germline CDR1 and CDR2 sequences are SGHNT and YYREEE (reference sequence). In DNA, the CDR3 is TGTGCCAGCAGCCCTACAGGGGGCATCTTCTACGAGCAGTACTTC. This encodes CASSPTGGIFYEQYF.

The chain links TRBV29-1 to TRBJ1-2; no definite D call. The CDR3 loop spans 13 amino acids. V was shortened by 3 bases and J by 4 bases, with 12 bases between the two germline ends. Germline V CDR1 and CDR2: SQVTM, ANQGSEA. CDR3 sequence: CSVDVVRGYGYTF. In DNA form, the CDR3 reads TGCAGCGTTGACGTGGTCCGAGGCTATGGCTACACCTTC.

The J gene is TRBJ2-1, the V gene TRBV28; 9 bases are shared with TRBD1. The ends lost 7 bases at V and 7 bases at J; junction bases unmatched: 14. Per germline, CDR1 MDHEN and CDR2 SYDVKM. CDR3 length: 16 residues. The CDR3 sequence: CASIKDGTGSSNEQFF. In nucleotides, the CDR3 is TGTGCCAGCATCAAGGACGGGACAGGGAGCAGTAATGAGCAGTTCTTC.

The CDR3 loop is CAIRPVSGTSGGSSYEQYF. The DNA of the CDR3 is TGTGCCATCCGGCCCGTCTCCGGGACTAGCGGGGGGAGCTCCTACGAGCAGTACTTC. The chain uses TRBV10-3 and TRBJ2-7; 15 positions agree with TRBD2. CDR1 is ENHRY, CDR2 SYGVKD, per germline. CDR3 size: 19 residues. The V segment lost 8 bases and the J segment 0 bases; nucleotides outside the gene matches: 14.

The rearrangement links TRBV9 to TRBJ2-5; D gene unclear. Germline CDR1 and CDR2: SGDLS and YYNGEE. V was trimmed by 1 base and J by 2 bases, leaving 15 bases between them. The CDR3 is 16 residues long. CDR3 sequence reads: CASSVSQWLGQETQYF. Written as DNA, the CDR3 is TGTGCCAGCAGCGTAAGTCAATGGCTCGGGCAAGAGACCCAGTACTTC.

This chain joins TRBV14 and TRBJ1-2, with 12 bases lining up with TRBD1. The CDR3 runs to 16 residues. V shed 3 bases, J shed 4 bases, and the junction held 6 bases outside the gene matches. CDR1 SGHDN and CDR2 FVKESK come from the germline V gene. CDR3 protein: CASSQGQGARIYGYTF. The CDR3 DNA sequence: TGTGCCAGCAGCCAGGGACAGGGGGCGAGAATCTATGGCTACACCTTC.

CDR3 protein: CASSLGASGELFF. The CDR3 bases are TGCGCCAGCAGCTTGGGGGCCTCCGGGGAGCTGTTTTTT. The chain employs TRBV5-1 and TRBJ2-2, with D unclear. The CDR3 runs to 13 residues. Germline V gene sequence: CDR1 SGHRS, CDR2 YFSETQ. Trimming removed 0 bases from V and 6 bases from J, with 6 bases in between.

The chain employs TRBV28 and TRBJ2-3, with D possibly TRBD1 on 5 matching bases. Between the trimmed V and J ends, which lost 4 bases and 3 bases, there was a span of 11 bases. The CDR3 has 14 residues. CDR1 is MDHEN and CDR2 is SYDVKM in the germline V gene. The CDR3 sequence is CASSYQGVTDTQYF. CDR3 DNA: TGTGCCAGCAGTTATCAGGGTGTGACAGATACGCAGTATTTT.

V and J are TRBV30 and TRBJ2-5; 7 bases line up with TRBD1. The ends lost 3 bases at V and 5 bases at J; junction bases unmatched: 12. Per germline, CDR1 GTSNPN and CDR2 SVGIG (reference sequence). The CDR3 extends over 15 amino acids. CDR3 in amino acids: CAWRFMRGHYETQYF. The CDR3 coding sequence is TGTGCCTGGAGGTTTATGAGGGGGCATTACGAGACCCAGTACTTC. Drawing the rest from reference TRBV30 and TRBJ2-5, the complete variable domain is SQTIHQWPATLVQPVGSPLSLECTVEGTSNPNLYWYRQAAGRGLQLLFYSVGIGQISSEVPQNLSASRPQDRQFILSSKKLLLSDSGFYLCAWRFMRGHYETQYFGPGTRLLVL.

The chain carries TRBV25-1 and TRBJ1-6, with D possibly TRBD1 on 5 matching bases. Germline V lookup: CDR1 MGHDK, CDR2 SYGVNS. The CDR3 runs 18 residues. V shed 8 bases and J shed 4 bases, with 24 bases lying between them. The CDR3 loop is CASVVVEEQATYNSPLHF. The CDR3 nucleotides are TGTGCCAGCGTAGTGGTAGAGGAACAGGCGACATATAATTCACCCCTCCACTTT.

The V call is TRBV27, the J call TRBJ2-5; 7 bases agree with TRBD1. The CDR3 is 14 residues long. Per germline, CDR1 MNHEY and CDR2 SMNVEV (reference sequence). V shed 3 bases, J shed 4 bases, and the junction held 5 bases outside the gene matches. CDR3 DNA sequence: TGTGCCAGCAGTTTGACAGGGCTGCTAGAGACCCAGTACTTC. As protein: CASSLTGLLETQYF.

V is TRBV10-3 and J is TRBJ2-1, with a possible D match to TRBD2 (6 bases). The CDR3 runs 15 residues. V lost 0 bases to trimming and J lost 4 bases, with 10 bases between them. In germline, CDR1 is ENHRY, CDR2 SYGVKD. CDR3 sequence reads: CAISESIAAYNEQFF. The CDR3 coding sequence is TGTGCCATCAGTGAGTCAATAGCGGCATACAATGAGCAGTTCTTC.

V and J are TRBV2 and TRBJ2-4, with a weak D call TRBD1 (6 bases). Germline-derived CDR1 and CDR2 are SNHLY and FYNNEI. Trimming removed 1 base at V and 0 bases at J, with 13 bases between. The CDR3 is made up of 17 amino acids. As DNA, the CDR3 is TGTGCCAGCAGTGAAGGCAGGGGTAAACTAGCCAAAAACATTCAGTACTTC. It translates to CASSEGRGKLAKNIQYF.

This clone was detected only once. The chain uses TRBV28 and TRBJ1-5, with D hard to call. Between the trimmed V and J ends, which lost 3 bases and 1 base, there was a span of 10 bases. The CDR3 spans 15 residues. The germline CDR1 and CDR2 sequences are MDHEN and SYDVKM. This CDR3 reads CASSFFQQSNQPQHF. The CDR3 coding sequence is TGTGCCAGCAGTTTTTTCCAACAGAGCAATCAGCCCCAGCATTTT.

The gene calls are TRBV5-6 and TRBJ1-1; D unclear. The V gene's germline CDR1 is SGHDT and CDR2 YYEEEE. The CDR3 runs 13 residues. Deletions cut 3 bases from V and 1 base from J, with 7 bases between. CDR3 sequence: CASSWARNTEAFF. The CDR3 region has the DNA TGTGCCAGCAGCTGGGCCAGGAACACTGAAGCTTTCTTT.

This chain links TRBV30 with TRBJ1-1, with unresolved D. V dropped 0 bases and J dropped 8 bases, with 7 bases sitting between them. The CDR3 length is 11 residues. Germline V lookup: CDR1 GTSNPN, CDR2 SVGIG (reference sequence). The CDR3 bases are TGTGCCTGGAGTGTACTAGGAGAAGCTTTCTTT. Encoded protein: CAWSVLGEAFF.

The chain joins TRBV28 to TRBJ1-5; TRBD1 matches at 7 bases. The trim removed 5 bases at V and 0 bases at J, leaving 7 bases unmatched. Germline-derived CDR1 and CDR2 are MDHEN and SYDVKM. The CDR3 loop spans 16 amino acids. The CDR3 DNA sequence: TGTGCCAGCAGTCCGTCGGGACAGTATAGCAATCAGCCCCAGCATTTT. Translating gives CASSPSGQYSNQPQHF. The full variable domain, completed using reference TRBV28 and TRBJ1-5, is DVKVTQSSRYLVKRTGEKVFLECVQDMDHENMFWYRQDPGLGLRLIYFSYDVKMKEKGDIPEGYSVSREKKERFSLILESASTNQTSMYLCASSPSGQYSNQPQHFGDGTRLSIL.